The 8 T cell receptor beta chains below come from one sample, sequenced in a study of regulatory T cells in long-lasting Graves disease (dated by TCRdb to about 2021). Library method: multiplex PCR. The listed sequencing device is Illumina HiSeq 4000. TCR beta libraries were built with iRepertoire HTBI primers and Arm-PCR amplification of CDR3 regions. TCRdb reprocessing: public reads trimmed at Q25 with fastp, clones called with MiXCR, in-frame beta chains kept. Here each entry gathers all rows of one CDR3 protein and keeps the most common genes and DNA. This sample is represented by hundreds of thousands of distinct CDR3 sequences; about 16% of them were singletons. 12% of the sample lies in the top ten. The time point label for this specimen denotes: newly diagnosed GD, antithyroid drugs for less than 3 months. RNA was extracted from PBMCs in TRIzol for both TCR sequencing and RNA sequencing. This sample also appeared in a second study, on T cells in Graves' hyperthyroidism and ophthalmopathy.

The sequenced sample was peripheral blood mononuclear cells (PBMCs), obtained at new diagnosis, from a patient treated with antithyroid drugs. All receptors derive from a man aged 18 to 35 with Graves disease. Donor details come from another sample of the same person, matched by shared clones.

The table lists this clonotype with many counts. The CDR3 loop reads CASSFSVFAGVTDTQYF. Here the CDR3 DNA reads TGTGCCAGCAGCTTCTCGGTCTTTGCGGGAGTAACAGATACGCAGTATTTT. V and J are TRBV7-9 and TRBJ2-3, with 7 bases that match TRBD2. CDR3 length equals 17 residues. The germline V gene encodes CDR1 SEHNR and CDR2 FQNEAQ (reference sequence). V lost 3 bases, J lost 3 bases, and 12 bases stayed unmatched.

Worth noting for this clonotype: A clone one base away is much larger, so this may be a read error. The V gene is TRBV6-2 or TRBV6-3, the J gene TRBJ2-7, with 16 bases lining up with TRBD2. This CDR3 spans 19 amino acids. With V trimmed by 4 bases and J by 6 bases, 15 bases remained unmatched. Germline CDR1 is MNHEY and CDR2 is SVGEGT. The CDR3 DNA follows: TGTGCCAGCAGTTTCCAAGCTGGGACTAGCGGGAGGGGTATCTGCGAGCAGTACTTC. Translation gives CASSFQAGTSGRGICEQYF.

Note on this clonotype: A much larger clone differs by one base, so this may be a read error. The rearrangement uses TRBV20-1 and TRBJ1-1; tentatively, D is TRBD1 (5 bases). The CDR3 totals 13 residues. V dropped 2 bases and J dropped 5 bases, with 12 bases sitting between them. CDR1 and CDR2 from the germline V gene are DFQATT and SNEGSKA (reference sequence). For the CDR3, the DNA is TGCAGTGCTAGACACAAGGGGATAACTGAAGCTTTCTTT. This sequence encodes CSARHKGITEAFF.

This clonotype was detected many times. The chain recombines TRBV12-3 or TRBV12-4 with TRBJ2-7; TRBD2 matches at 13 bases. CDR3 length: 16 amino acids. Losses at the gene ends were 6 bases for V and 3 bases for J; bases not matched to a gene: 8. DNA of the CDR3: TGTGCCAGCAGACCCGGACTAGCGGGAGATCTCTACGAGCAGTACTTC. It translates to CASRPGLAGDLYEQYF.

This clonotype came up a few times. The chain uses TRBV5-8 and TRBJ1-1; D is perhaps TRBD1 (5 bases). CDR1 is SGHTS and CDR2 is YDEGEE in the germline V gene. CDR3 length: 16 residues. Trimming took off 4 bases at V and 4 bases at J, with 20 bases between the two ends. DNA of the CDR3: TGTGCCAGCAGCCAGCGCCGCGGGGGTTTTTTCACTGAAGCTTTCTTT. Translating it yields CASSQRRGGFFTEAFF.

V usage is TRBV29-1 and J usage is TRBJ1-3; no reliable D call. Trimming shortened V by 5 bases and J by 2 bases, and 7 bases separated the two germline ends. This CDR3 has 12 amino acids. Germline CDR1 and CDR2: SQVTM and ANQGSEA. The CDR3 nucleotides are TGCAGCGTTTCGGAAGCTGGAAACACCATATATTTT. Translated: CSVSEAGNTIYF.

The V call is TRBV27, the J call TRBJ2-7, with 10 nucleotides matching TRBD1. Germline V gives CDR1 MNHEY, CDR2 SMNVEV (reference sequence). The CDR3 has 15 amino acids. V dropped 5 bases and J dropped 5; count of bases not matched to a gene: 9. This chain's CDR3 is CASSPRQGAVHEQYF. The CDR3 DNA is TGTGCCAGCAGTCCGCGACAGGGGGCCGTCCACGAGCAGTACTTC.

The chain carries TRBV7-9 and TRBJ2-3; 9 bases line up with TRBD2. Trimming cost V 5 bases and J 2 bases; bases outside gene matches: 17. Germline assignment: CDR1 SEHNR and CDR2 FQNEAQ (reference sequence). CDR3 length: 19 amino acids. CDR3 protein: CASSRGTSTSLRNTDTQYF. The CDR3 nucleotides read TGTGCCAGCAGCCGGGGGACTAGCACATCCCTCCGAAACACAGATACGCAGTATTTT.